This T cell receptor beta chain was sequenced during a study of blood T cell repertoires in COVID-19. Study information: Nucleic acid was either cDNA or gDNA, and it came from T cells, B-cell-depleted T cells, or PBMCs.

CDR1 and CDR2 (germline): GTSNPN, SVGIG (reference sequence). The CDR3 runs 12 residues. The V end lost 0 bases, the J end lost 9 bases, and 9 bases lay between the germline ends. How the authors handled the data: How many nucleated cells were present was estimated from reference gene primer amplification. The method was immunoSEQ multiplex PCR; TCRdb's version includes in-frame clones alone and lacks a portion of them. V and J calls and clone size are those listed in that table; D and trimming were worked out from the DNA. In the table there are around 270,000 clones, over 80% of which are singletons.

The rearrangement uses TRBV30 and TRBJ1-3, with no clear D. Sample: peripheral blood. This receptor was taken from a woman between 35 and 50 years old who had recovered from COVID-19. CDR3 DNA sequence: TGTGCCTGGAGTGTATGGGCCGGCACCATATATTTT. Encoded protein: CAWSVWAGTIYF.